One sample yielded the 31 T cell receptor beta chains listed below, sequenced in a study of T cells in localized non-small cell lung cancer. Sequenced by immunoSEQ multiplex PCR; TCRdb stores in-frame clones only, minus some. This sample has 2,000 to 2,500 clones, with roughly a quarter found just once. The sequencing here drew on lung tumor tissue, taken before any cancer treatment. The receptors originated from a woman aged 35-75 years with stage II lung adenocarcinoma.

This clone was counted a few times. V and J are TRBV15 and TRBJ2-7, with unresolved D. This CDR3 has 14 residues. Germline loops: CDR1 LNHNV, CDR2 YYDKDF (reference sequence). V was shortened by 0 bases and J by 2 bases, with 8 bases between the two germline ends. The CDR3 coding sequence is TGTGCCACCAGCAGAGATCTAATCACCTACGAGCAGTACTTC. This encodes CATSRDLITYEQYF.

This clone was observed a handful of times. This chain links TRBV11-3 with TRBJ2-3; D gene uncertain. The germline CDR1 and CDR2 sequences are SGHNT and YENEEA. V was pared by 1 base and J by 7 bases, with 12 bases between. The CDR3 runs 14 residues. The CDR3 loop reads CASSLGRSGNTQYF. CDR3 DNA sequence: TGTGCCAGCAGCTTAGGCAGGTCGGGTAATACGCAGTATTTT. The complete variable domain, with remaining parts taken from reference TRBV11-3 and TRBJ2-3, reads EAGVVQSPRYKIIEKKQPVAFWCNPISGHNTLYWYLQNLGQGPELLIRYENEEAVDDSQLPKDRFSAERLKGVDSTLKIQPAELGDSAVYLCASSLGRSGNTQYFGPGTRLTVL.

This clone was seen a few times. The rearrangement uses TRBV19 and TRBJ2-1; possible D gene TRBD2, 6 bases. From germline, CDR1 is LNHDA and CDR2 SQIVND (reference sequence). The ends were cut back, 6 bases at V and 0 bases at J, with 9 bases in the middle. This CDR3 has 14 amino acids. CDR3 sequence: CASRRGPSYNEQFF. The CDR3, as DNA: TGTGCCAGTAGGCGGGGCCCCTCCTACAATGAGCAGTTCTTC.

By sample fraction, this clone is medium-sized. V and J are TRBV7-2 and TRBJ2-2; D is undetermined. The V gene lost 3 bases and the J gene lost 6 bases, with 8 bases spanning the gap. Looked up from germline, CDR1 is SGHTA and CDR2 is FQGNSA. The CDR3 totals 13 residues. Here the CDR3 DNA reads TGTGCCAGCAGCTTTAGGCCAGCCGGGGAGCTGTTTTTT. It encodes CASSFRPAGELFF.

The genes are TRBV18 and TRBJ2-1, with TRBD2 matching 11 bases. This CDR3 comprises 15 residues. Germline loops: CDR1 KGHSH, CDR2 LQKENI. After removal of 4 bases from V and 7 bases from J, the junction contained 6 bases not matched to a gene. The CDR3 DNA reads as TGTGCCAGCTCACAACTAGCGGGAGTAGGGAATGAGCAGTTCTTC. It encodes CASSQLAGVGNEQFF.

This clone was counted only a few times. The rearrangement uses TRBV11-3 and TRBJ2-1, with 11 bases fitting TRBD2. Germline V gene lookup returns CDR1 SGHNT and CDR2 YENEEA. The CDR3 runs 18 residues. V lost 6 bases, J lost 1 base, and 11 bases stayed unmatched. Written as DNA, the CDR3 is TGTGCCAGCAGGCGACTAGCGGGAAGAACCGCATCCTACAATGAGCAGTTCTTC. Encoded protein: CASRRLAGRTASYNEQFF.

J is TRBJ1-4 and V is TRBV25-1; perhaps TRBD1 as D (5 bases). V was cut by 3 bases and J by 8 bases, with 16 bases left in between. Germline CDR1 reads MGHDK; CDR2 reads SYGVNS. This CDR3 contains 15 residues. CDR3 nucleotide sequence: TGTGCCAGCAGTGAGGCGGGGGGAAGAACCGAAAAACTGTTTTTT. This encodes CASSEAGGRTEKLFF.

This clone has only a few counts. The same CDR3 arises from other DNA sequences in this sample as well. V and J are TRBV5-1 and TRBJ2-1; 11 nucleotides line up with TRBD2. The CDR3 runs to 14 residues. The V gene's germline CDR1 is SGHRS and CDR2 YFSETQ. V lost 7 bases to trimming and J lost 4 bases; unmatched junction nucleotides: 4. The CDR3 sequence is CASSGLADYNEQFF. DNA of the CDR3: TGCGCCAGCTCGGGACTAGCGGATTACAATGAGCAGTTCTTC.

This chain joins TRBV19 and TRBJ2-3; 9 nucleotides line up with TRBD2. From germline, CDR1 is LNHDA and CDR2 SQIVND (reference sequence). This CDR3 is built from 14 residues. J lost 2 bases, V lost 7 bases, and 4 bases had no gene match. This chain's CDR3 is CASKTSGYTDTQYF. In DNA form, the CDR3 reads TGTGCCAGTAAGACTAGCGGATACACAGATACGCAGTATTTT.

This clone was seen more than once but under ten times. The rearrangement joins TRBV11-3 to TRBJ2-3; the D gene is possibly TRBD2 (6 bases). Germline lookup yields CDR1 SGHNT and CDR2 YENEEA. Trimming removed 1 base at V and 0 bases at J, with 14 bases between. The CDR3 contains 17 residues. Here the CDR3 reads CASSLVGSGYSTDTQYF. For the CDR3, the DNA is TGTGCCAGCAGCTTAGTCGGTAGCGGTTATAGCACAGATACGCAGTATTTT.

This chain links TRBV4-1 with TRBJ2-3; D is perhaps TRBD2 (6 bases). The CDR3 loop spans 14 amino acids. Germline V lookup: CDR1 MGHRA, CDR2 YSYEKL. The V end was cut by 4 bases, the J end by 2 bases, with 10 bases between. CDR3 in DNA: TGCGCCAGCAGCCCGGGACTGAACACAGATACGCAGTATTTT. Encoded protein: CASSPGLNTDTQYF.

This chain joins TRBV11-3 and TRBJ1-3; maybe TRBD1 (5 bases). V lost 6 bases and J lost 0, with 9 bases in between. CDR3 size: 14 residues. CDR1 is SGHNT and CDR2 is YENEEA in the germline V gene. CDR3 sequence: CASSIGGSGNTIYF. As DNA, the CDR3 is TGTGCCAGCAGTATCGGGGGCTCTGGAAACACCATATATTTT.

CDR3 loop: CASSYFLGSGSAYNEQFF. CDR3 in DNA: TGTGCCAGCAGTTACTTTCTTGGCAGCGGGAGTGCCTACAATGAGCAGTTCTTC. The rearrangement joins TRBV6-8 to TRBJ2-1; 8 nucleotides agree with TRBD2. Trimming cost V 1 base and J 2 bases; bases outside gene matches: 10. CDR3 length equals 18 residues. Germline V lookup: CDR1 MNHGY, CDR2 SAAAGT.

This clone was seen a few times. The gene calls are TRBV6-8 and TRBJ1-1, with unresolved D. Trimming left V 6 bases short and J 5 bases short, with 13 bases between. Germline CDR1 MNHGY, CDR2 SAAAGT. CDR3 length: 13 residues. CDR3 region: CASSPGPATEAFF. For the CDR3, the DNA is TGTGCCAGCAGCCCCGGCCCGGCGACTGAAGCTTTCTTT.

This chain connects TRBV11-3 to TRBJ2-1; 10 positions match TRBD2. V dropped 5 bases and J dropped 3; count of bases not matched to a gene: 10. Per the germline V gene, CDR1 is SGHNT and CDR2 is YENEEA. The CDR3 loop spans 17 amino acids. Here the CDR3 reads CASSHPRGLAFYNEQFF. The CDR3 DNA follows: TGTGCCAGCAGCCATCCTCGGGGACTAGCGTTCTACAATGAGCAGTTCTTC.

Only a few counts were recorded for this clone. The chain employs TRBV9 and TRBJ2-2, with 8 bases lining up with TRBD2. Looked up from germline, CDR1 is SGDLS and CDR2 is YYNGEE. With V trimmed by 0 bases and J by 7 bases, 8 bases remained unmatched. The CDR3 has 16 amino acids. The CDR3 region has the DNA TGTGCCAGCAGCGTAGCTACGGGAGGGGAAGTCGGGGAGCTGTTTTTT. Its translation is CASSVATGGEVGELFF.

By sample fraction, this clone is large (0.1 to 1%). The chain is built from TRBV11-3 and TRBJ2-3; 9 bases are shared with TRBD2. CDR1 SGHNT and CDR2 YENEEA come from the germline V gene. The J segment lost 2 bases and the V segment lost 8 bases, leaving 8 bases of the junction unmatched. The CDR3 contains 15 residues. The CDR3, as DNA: TGTGCCAGCCTCAGAGCGGGGGGCGACACAGATACGCAGTATTTT. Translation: CASLRAGGDTDTQYF.

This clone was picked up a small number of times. In DNA form, the CDR3 reads TGTGCCTGGAGCAGGACAGGGGATAATGAAAAACTGTTTTTT. It codes for CAWSRTGDNEKLFF. V is TRBV30 and J is TRBJ1-4; 9 nucleotides line up with TRBD1. Trimming removed 3 bases from V and 4 bases from J; junction bases left unmatched: 3. Germline V CDR1 and CDR2: GTSNPN, SVGIG (reference sequence). CDR3 size: 14 residues.

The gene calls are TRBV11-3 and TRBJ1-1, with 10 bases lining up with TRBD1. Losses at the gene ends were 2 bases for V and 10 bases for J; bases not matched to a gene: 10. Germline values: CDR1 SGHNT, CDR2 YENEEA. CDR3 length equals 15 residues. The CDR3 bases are TGTGCCAGCAGCTTAACGGGGGACAGGGGCCTCGGAGCTTTCTTT. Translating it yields CASSLTGDRGLGAFF.

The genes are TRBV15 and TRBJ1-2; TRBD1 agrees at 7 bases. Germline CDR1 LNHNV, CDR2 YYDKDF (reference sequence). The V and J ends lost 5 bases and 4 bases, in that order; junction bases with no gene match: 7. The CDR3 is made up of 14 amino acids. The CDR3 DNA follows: TGTGCCACCAGCCCCGATCAGGGGGGCTATGGCTACACCTTC. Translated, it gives CATSPDQGGYGYTF. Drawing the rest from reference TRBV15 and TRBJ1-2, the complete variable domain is DAMVIQNPRYQVTQFGKPVTLSCSQTLNHNVMYWYQQKSSQAPKLLFHYYDKDFNNEADTPDNFQSRRPNTSFCFLDIRSPGLGDTAMYLCATSPDQGGYGYTFGSGTRLTVV.

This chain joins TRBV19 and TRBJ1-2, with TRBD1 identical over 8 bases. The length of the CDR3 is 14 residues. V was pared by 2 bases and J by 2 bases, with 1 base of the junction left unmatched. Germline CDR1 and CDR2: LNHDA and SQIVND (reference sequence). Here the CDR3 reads CASSISGGNYGYTF. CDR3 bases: TGTGCCAGTAGTATATCAGGGGGCAACTATGGCTACACCTTC. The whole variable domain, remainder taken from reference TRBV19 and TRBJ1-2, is DGGITQSPKYLFRKEGQNVTLSCEQNLNHDAMYWYRQDPGQGLRLIYYSQIVNDFQKGDIAEGYSVSREKKESFPLTVTSAQKNPTAFYLCASSISGGNYGYTFGSGTRLTVV.

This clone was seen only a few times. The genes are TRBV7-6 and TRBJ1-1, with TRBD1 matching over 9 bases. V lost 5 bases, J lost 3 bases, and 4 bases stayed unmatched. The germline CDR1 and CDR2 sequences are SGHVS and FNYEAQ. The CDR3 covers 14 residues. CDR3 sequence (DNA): TGTGCCAGCAGCGCTGACAGGGGGGACACTGAAGCTTTCTTT. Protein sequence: CASSADRGDTEAFF. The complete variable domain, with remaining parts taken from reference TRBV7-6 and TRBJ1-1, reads GAGVSQSPRYKVTKRGQDVALRCDPISGHVSLYWYRQALGQGPEFLTYFNYEAQQDKSGLPNDRFSAERPEGSISTLTIQRTEQRDSAMYRCASSADRGDTEAFFGQGTRLTVV.

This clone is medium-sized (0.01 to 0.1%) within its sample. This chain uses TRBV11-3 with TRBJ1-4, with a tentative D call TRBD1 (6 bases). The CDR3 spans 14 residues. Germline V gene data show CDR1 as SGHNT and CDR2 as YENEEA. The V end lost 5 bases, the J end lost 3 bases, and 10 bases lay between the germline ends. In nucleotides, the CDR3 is TGTGCCAGCAGCGAGGACAGATCTAATGAAAAACTGTTTTTT. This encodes CASSEDRSNEKLFF.

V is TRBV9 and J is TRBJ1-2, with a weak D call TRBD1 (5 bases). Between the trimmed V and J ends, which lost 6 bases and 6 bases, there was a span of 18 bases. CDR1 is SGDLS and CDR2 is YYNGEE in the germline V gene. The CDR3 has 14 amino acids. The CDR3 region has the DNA TGTGCCAGCAAGGGCTGGCAGGGCGGGGATGGCTACACCTTC. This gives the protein CASKGWQGGDGYTF.

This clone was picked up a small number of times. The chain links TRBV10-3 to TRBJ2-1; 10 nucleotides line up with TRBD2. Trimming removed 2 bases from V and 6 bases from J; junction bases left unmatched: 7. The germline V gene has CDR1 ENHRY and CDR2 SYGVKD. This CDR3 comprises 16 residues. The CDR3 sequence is CAISEPGLAEGNEQFF. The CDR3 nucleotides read TGTGCCATCAGTGAGCCCGGACTAGCGGAGGGCAATGAGCAGTTCTTC.

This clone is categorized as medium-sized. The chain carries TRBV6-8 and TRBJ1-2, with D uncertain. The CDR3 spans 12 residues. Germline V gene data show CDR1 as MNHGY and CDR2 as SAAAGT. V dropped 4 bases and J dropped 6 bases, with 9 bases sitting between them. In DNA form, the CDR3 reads TGTGCCAGCAGTTGGGGAGAAGATGGCTACACCTTC. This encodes CASSWGEDGYTF.

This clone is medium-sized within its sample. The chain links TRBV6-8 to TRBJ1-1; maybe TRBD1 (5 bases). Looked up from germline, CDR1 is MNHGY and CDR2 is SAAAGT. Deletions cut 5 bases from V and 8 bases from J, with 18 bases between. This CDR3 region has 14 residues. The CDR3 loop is CASSKGTFSLEAFF. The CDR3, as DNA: TGTGCCAGCAGTAAAGGGACCTTCTCTCTGGAAGCTTTCTTT.

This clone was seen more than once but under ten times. The CDR3 protein is CASVGERNGYTF. CDR3 bases: TGTGCCAGCGTTGGGGAGAGGAATGGCTACACCTTC. This chain links TRBV9 with TRBJ1-2; D unresolved. CDR1 is SGDLS, CDR2 YYNGEE, per germline. This CDR3 is built from 12 residues. V shed 7 bases and J shed 6 bases, with 13 bases lying between them. Based on the CDR3 plus reference TRBV9 and TRBJ1-2, the full variable domain is DSGVTQTPKHLITATGQRVTLRCSPRSGDLSVYWYQQSLDQGLQFLIQYYNGEERAKGNILERFSAQQFPDLHSELNLSSLELGDSALYFCASVGERNGYTFGSGTRLTVV.

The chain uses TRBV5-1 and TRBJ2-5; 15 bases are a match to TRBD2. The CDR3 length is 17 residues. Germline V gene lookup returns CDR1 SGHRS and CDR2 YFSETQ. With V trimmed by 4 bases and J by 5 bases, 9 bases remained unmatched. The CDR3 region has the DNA TGCGCCAGCAGCCCCGGACTAGCGGGGGGGCGCGTGGAGACCCAGTACTTC. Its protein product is CASSPGLAGGRVETQYF.

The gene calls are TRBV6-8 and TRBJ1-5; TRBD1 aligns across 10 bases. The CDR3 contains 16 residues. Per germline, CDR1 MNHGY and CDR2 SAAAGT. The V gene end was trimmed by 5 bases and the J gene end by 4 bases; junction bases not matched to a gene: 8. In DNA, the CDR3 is TGTGCCAGCAGTAGGTTCGGACAGGGGGGAAATCAGCCCCAGCATTTT. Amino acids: CASSRFGQGGNQPQHF.

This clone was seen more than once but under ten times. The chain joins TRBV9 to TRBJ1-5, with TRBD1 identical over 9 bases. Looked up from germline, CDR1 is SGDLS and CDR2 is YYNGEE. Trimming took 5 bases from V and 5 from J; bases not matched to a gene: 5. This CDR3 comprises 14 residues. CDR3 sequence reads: CASSDRGGYQPQHF. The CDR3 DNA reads TGTGCCAGCAGTGACAGGGGGGGATATCAGCCCCAGCATTTT.